This TCR beta chain was recovered during a study of T cells in Graves' hyperthyroidism and ophthalmopathy. The germline V gene encodes CDR1 LNHDA and CDR2 SQIVND (reference sequence). The CDR3 runs to 11 residues. V was cut by 10 bases and J by 5 bases, with 8 bases left in between. RNA transcripts gave rise to amplified TCR beta CDR3 regions. First-round RT-PCR with HTBI primers amplified the TCR CDR3 region. TCRdb processed the multiplex PCR reads anew with MiXCR; each CDR3 protein has one entry. The table lists approximately 600,000 distinct CDR3 sequences, approximately 15% of them singletons. In its sample, this clonotype was seen a few times. Its target is unknown. Participants, patients aged 18 to 65, had newly diagnosed hyperthyroidism with a duration under 2 months. Regarding the study as a whole: It was a median 6.5 months before onset that the model predicted ophthalmopathy.

The rearrangement links TRBV19 to TRBJ2-2; maybe TRBD2 (6 bases). The clonotype was recovered from a woman in her twenties or thirties with Graves' hyperthyroidism that later progressed to Graves' ophthalmopathy. Sequenced input: blood. CDR3 region: CATAGTGELFF. The CDR3 DNA reads as TGTGCCACCGCGGGGACCGGGGAGCTGTTTTTT.